Here is one T cell receptor beta chain with its context. Its target is unknown. V lost 0 bases, J lost 4 bases, and 15 bases lay in between. This CDR3 is built from 16 residues. Germline loops: CDR1 MNHEY, CDR2 SVGEGT. This sample was included in a study of T cell responses to AZD1222 COVID-19 vaccine. Some clones are missing from TCRdb's copy, which holds only in-frame ones; the method was immunoSEQ multiplex PCR. The sample lists approximately 110,000 clones, more than 80% occurring once. Study findings and constraints: In a largely white British group with more females than males, clonal diversity was possibly underestimated.

It was second doses at about 4 or about 12 weeks that were pooled. The sample consisted of peripheral blood, taken 28 days after the second AZD1222 dose. The TCR comes from an adult who received the AZD1222 COVID-19 vaccine. V is TRBV6-2 or TRBV6-3 and J is TRBJ1-1, with D tentatively TRBD1 (6 bases). CDR3 protein: CASSYSSATGITEAFF. The DNA for the CDR3 is TGTGCCAGCAGTTACTCGTCCGCTACAGGGATCACTGAAGCTTTCTTT.